This T cell receptor beta chain came from a study of T cell repertoires in cytomegalovirus infection. Study information: Researchers turned to recently identified HLA-C-restricted CMV epitopes as well as well-studied HLA-B-restricted ones. Shared public TCR beta signatures pointed to both CMV infection and a matching HLA type. Study results and limitations: Dominant in the ex vivo response were TCR beta clonotypes restricted by HLA-C and specific for CMV. CMV carriers with the relevant HLA were identified by cumulative public TCR beta family frequency.

A few counts support this clonotype. Its specificity is unknown. This CDR3 spans 14 amino acids. Trimming left V 6 bases short and J 2 bases short, with 12 bases between. TCRdb independently ran MiXCR on the reads; one entry per CDR3 protein. Of fewer than 200,000 distinct CDR3 sequences in the sample, roughly a fifth were seen once. The V call is TRBV12-3 or TRBV12-4, the J call TRBJ2-3; possibly TRBD2 for D (6 bases). Sample: CD8+ T cells from cultured PBMCs, taken from culture after CMV antigen stimulation. The TCR comes from a human donor in good health (CMV status not recorded). Some clones in this sample may be carry-over from other donors' samples. The CDR3 reads CASSPGLFTDTQYF. The CDR3 bases are TGTGCCAGCAGCCCCGGACTATTCACAGATACGCAGTATTTT.